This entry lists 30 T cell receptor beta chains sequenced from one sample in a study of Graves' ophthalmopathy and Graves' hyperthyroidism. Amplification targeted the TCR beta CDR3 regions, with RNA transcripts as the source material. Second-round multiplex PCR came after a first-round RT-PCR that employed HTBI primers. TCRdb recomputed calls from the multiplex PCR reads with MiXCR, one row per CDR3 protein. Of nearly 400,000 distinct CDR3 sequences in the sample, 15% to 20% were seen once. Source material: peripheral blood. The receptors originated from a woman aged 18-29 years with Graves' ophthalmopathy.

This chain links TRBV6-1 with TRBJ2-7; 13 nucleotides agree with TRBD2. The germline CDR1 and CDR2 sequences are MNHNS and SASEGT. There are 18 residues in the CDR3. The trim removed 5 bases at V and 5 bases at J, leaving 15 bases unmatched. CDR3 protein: CASSKWTSGRAPGNEQYF. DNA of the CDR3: TGTGCCAGCAGTAAATGGACTAGCGGGAGAGCCCCGGGGAACGAGCAGTACTTC.

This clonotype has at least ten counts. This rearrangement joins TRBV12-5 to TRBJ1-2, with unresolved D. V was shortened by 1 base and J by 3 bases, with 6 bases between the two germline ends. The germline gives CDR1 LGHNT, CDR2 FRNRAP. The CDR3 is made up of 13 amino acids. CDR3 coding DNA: TGTGCTAGTGGTTTGGGCAGCGACTATGGCTACACCTTC. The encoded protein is CASGLGSDYGYTF.

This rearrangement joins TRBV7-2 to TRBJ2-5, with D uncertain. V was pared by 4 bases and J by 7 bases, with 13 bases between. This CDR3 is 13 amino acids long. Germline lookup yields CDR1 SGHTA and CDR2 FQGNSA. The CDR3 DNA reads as TGTGCCAGCAGCTCTCGCCATCTCTCGACCCAGTACTTC. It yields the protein CASSSRHLSTQYF.

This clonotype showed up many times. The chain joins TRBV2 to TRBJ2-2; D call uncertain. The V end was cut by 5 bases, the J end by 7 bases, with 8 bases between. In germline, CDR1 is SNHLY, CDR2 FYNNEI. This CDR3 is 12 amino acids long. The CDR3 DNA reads TGTGCCAGCAGTCGAGAATTCGGGGAGCTGTTTTTT. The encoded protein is CASSREFGELFF.

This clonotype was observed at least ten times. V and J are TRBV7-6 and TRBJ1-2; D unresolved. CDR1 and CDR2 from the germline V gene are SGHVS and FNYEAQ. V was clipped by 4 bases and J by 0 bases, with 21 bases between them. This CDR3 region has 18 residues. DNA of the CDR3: TGTGCCAGCAGCTCGGGCGGAACTCCAAAAACCACTAACTATGGCTACACCTTC. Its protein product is CASSSGGTPKTTNYGYTF.

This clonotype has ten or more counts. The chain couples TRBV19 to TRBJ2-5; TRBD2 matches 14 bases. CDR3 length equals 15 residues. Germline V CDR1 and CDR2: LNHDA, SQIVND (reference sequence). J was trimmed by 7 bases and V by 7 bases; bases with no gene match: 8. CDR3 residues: CASTLGLAGGGTQYF. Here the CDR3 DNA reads TGTGCCAGTACCCTTGGACTAGCGGGAGGTGGGACCCAGTACTTC.

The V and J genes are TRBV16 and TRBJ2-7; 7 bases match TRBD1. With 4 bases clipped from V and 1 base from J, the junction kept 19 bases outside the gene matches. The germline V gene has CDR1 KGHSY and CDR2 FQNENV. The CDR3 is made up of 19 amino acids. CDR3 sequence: CASSPWSSTGSHRSYEQYF. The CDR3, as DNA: TGTGCCAGCAGCCCATGGAGCTCGACAGGGTCCCATAGGTCCTACGAGCAGTACTTC.

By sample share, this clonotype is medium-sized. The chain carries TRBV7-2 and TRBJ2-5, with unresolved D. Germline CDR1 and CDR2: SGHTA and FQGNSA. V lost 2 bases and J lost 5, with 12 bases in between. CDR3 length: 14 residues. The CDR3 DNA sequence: TGTGCCAGCAGCTTAAAGATTGCCCGGGAGACCCAGTACTTC. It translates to CASSLKIARETQYF.

CDR3 protein: CASSLWTGGRETQYF. CDR3 coding DNA: TGCGCCAGCAGCTTGTGGACAGGGGGCCGGGAGACCCAGTACTTC. This rearrangement joins TRBV5-1 to TRBJ2-5; 11 bases fit TRBD1. Germline-derived CDR1 and CDR2 are SGHRS and YFSETQ. The CDR3 runs to 15 residues. Unmatched junction bases numbered 4, after V lost 1 base and J lost 5 bases.

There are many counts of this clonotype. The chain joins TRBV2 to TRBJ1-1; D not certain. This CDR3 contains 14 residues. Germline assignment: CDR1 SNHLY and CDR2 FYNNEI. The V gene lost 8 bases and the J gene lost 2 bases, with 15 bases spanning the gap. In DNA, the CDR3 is TGTGCCAGCCTCCTCCCGAGGATTAACACTGAAGCTTTCTTT. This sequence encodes CASLLPRINTEAFF.

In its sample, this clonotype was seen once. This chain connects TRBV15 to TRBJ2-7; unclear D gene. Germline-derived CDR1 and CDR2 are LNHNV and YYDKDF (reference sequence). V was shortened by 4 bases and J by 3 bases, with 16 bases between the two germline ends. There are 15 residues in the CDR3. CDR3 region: CATSTNANPYYEQYF. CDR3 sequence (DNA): TGTGCCACCAGCACAAACGCCAACCCGTACTACGAGCAGTACTTC.

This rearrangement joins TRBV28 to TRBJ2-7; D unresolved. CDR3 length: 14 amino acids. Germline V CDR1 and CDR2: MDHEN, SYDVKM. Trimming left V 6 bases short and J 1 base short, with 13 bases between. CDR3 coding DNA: TGTGCCAGCAGCCTTGTCGGACGGTCCTACGAGCAGTACTTC. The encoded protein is CASSLVGRSYEQYF.

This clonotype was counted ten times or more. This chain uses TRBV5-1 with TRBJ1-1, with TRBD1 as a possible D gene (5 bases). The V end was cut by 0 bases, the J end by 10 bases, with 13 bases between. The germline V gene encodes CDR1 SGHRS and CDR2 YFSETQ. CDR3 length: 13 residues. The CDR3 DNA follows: TGCGCCAGCAGCTTGGCCCTCAGGGACTCAGCTTTCTTT. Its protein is CASSLALRDSAFF.

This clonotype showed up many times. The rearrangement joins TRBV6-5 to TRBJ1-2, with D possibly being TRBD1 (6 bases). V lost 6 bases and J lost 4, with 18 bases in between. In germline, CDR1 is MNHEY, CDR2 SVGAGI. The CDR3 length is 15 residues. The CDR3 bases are TGTGCCAGCAGCCTCGATCAGACAGGTCTCTATGGCTACACCTTC. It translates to CASSLDQTGLYGYTF.

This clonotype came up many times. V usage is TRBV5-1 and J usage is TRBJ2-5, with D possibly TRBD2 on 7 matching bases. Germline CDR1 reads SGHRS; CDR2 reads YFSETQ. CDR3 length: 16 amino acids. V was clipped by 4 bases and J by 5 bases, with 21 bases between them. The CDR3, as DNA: TGCGCCAGCAGCGAAGGGGGTCTAGCGGCAAGGGAGACCCAGTACTTC. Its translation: CASSEGGLAARETQYF.

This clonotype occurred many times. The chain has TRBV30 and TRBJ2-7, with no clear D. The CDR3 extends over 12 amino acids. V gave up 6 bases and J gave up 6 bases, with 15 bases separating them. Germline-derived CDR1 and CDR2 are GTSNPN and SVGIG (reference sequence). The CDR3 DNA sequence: TGTGCCTGCGTAAGAATCGCCGGCGAGCAGTACTTC. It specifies CACVRIAGEQYF.

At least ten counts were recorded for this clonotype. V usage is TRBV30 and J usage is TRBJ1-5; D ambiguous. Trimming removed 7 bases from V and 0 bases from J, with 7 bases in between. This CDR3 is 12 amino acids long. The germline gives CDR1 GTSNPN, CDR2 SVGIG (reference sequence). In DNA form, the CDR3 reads TGTGCCTCTCAGGATAGCAATCAGCCCCAGCATTTT. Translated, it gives CASQDSNQPQHF.

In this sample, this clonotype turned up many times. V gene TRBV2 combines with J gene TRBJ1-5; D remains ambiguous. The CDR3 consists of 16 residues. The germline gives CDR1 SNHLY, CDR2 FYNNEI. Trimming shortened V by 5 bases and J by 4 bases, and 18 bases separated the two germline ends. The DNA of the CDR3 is TGTGCCAGCAGTCCAGCCAATTCAGCCGGTAATCAGCCCCAGCATTTT. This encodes CASSPANSAGNQPQHF.

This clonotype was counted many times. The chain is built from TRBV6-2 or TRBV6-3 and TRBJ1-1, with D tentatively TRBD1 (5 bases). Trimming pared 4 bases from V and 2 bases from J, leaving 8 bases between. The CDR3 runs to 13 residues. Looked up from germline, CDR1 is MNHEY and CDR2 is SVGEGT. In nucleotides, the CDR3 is TGTGCCAGCAGTTTCAGGGATAACACTGAAGCTTTCTTT. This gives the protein CASSFRDNTEAFF.

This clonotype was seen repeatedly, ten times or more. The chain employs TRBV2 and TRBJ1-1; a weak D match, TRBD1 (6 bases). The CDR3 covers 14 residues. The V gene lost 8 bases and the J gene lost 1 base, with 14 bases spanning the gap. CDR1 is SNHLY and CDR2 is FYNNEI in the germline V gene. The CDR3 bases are TGTGCCAGCTTACGAGACAGGCCGAACACTGAAGCTTTCTTT. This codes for CASLRDRPNTEAFF.

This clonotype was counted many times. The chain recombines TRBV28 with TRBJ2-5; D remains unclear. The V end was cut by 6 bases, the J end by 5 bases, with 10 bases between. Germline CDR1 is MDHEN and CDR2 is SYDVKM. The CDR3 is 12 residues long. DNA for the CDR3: TGTGCCAGCAGCCCCTCGGTCGAGACCCAGTACTTC. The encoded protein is CASSPSVETQYF. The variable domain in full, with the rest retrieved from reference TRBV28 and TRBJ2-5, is DVKVTQSSRYLVKRTGEKVFLECVQDMDHENMFWYRQDPGLGLRLIYFSYDVKMKEKGDIPEGYSVSREKKERFSLILESASTNQTSMYLCASSPSVETQYFGPGTRLLVL.

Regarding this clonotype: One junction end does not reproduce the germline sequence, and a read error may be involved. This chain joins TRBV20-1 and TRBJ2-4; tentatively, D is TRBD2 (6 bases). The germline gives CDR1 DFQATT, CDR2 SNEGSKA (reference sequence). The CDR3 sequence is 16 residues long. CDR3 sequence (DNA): TGCAGTGCTAATACCCTAGCGTCCCCAGCCAAAAACATTCAGTACTTT. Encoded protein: CSANTLASPAKNIQYF.

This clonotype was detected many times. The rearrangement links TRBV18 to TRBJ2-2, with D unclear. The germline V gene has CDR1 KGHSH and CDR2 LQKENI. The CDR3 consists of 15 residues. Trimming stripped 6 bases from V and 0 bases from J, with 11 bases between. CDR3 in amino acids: CASSPLPTNTGELFF. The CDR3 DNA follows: TGTGCCAGCTCCCCCCTGCCGACGAACACCGGGGAGCTGTTTTTT.

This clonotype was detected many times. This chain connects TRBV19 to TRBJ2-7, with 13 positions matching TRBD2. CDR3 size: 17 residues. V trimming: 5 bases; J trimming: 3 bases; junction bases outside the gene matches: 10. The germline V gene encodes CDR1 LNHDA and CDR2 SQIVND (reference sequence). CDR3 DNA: TGTGCCAGTAGTCGCGGACTAGCGGGAGCGGGGCACTACGAGCAGTACTTC. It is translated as CASSRGLAGAGHYEQYF.

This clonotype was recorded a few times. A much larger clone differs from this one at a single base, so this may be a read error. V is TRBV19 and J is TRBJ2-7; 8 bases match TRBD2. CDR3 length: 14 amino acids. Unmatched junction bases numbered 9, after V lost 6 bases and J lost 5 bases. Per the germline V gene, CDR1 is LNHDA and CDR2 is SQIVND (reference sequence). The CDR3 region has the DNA TGTGCCAGTAGCCGGACTAGCAGGAGCCACGAGCAGTACTTC. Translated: CASSRTSRSHEQYF.

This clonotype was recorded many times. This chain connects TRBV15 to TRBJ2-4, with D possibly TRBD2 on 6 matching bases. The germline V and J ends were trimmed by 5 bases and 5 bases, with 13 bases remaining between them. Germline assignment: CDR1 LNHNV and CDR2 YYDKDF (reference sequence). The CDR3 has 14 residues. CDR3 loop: CATSRGTTENIQYF. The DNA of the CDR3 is TGTGCCACCAGCCGCGGGACGACTGAAAACATTCAGTACTTC.

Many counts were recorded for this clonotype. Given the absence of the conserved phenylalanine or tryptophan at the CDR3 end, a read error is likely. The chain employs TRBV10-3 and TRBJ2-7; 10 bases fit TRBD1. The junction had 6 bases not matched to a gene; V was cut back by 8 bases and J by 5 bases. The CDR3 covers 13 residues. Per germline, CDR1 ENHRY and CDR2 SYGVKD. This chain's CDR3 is CAIRTGGLDEQYL. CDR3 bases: TGTGCCATCCGGACAGGGGGATTGGACGAGCAGTACCTC.

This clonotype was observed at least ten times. In nucleotides, the CDR3 is TGTGCCTCGAGGACAGACAACTATGGCTACACCTTC. Translation gives CASRTDNYGYTF. This chain uses TRBV30 with TRBJ1-2; D possibly corresponds to TRBD1 (6 bases). The ends were cut back, 7 bases at V and 2 bases at J, with 11 bases in the middle. Germline loops: CDR1 GTSNPN, CDR2 SVGIG (reference sequence). The CDR3 totals 12 residues. Complete variable domain (other parts from reference TRBV30 and TRBJ1-2): SQTIHQWPATLVQPVGSPLSLECTVEGTSNPNLYWYRQAAGRGLQLLFYSVGIGQISSEVPQNLSASRPQDRQFILSSKKLLLSDSGFYLCASRTDNYGYTFGSGTRLTVV.

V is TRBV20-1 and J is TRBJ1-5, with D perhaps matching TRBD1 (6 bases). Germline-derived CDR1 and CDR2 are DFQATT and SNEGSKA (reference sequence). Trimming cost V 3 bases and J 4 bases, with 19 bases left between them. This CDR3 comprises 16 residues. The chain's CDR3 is CSARARRGGGNQPQHF. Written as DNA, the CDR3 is TGCAGTGCTAGGGCAAGGAGGGGAGGGGGAAATCAGCCCCAGCATTTT.

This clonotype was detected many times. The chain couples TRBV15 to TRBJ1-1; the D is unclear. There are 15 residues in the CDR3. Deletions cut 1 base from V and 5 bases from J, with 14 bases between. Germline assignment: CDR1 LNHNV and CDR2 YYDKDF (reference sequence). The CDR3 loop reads CATSRARVPQTEAFF. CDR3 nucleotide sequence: TGTGCCACCAGCAGAGCACGGGTCCCTCAAACTGAAGCTTTCTTT.